Reported below is one T cell receptor (beta chain). The antigen is not known. The record originates from a study of shared clonotypes between healthy human individuals. Study overall: For every donor, three CD4 naive, three CD4 memory, two CD8 naive and one CD8 memory plates were used.

Assay used: immunoSEQ multiplex PCR; TCRdb lists only in-frame clones, some missing. This repertoire shows about 2.3 million clones, over 90% found once; its top ten account for about 0.37%. Per the germline V gene, CDR1 is SNHLY and CDR2 is FYNNEI. The germline V and J ends were trimmed by 5 bases and 1 base, with 6 bases remaining between them. This CDR3 region has 12 residues. Study conclusions and caveats: Memory subsets had estimated richness that was generally smaller than that of naive subsets. The genetic and exposure-history diversity represented was limited by few donors. A few donors had about 5.1% of their naive CD4 clonotypes in common.

The chain has TRBV2 and TRBJ2-7; D remains ambiguous. This sequence originates from a man younger than 30 in good health. Some clones in this sample may be carry-over from other donors' samples. The sample taken for sequencing was naive CD4+ T cells from PBMCs. Regarding subset: CD45RA+ positively selected. The CDR3: CASSYGSYEQYF. The CDR3 region has the DNA TGTGCCAGCAGTTATGGGTCCTACGAGCAGTACTTC. The variable domain in full, with the rest retrieved from reference TRBV2 and TRBJ2-7, is EPEVTQTPSHQVTQMGQEVILRCVPISNHLYFYWYRQILGQKVEFLVSFYNNEISEKSEIFDDQFSVERPDGSNFTLKIRSTKLEDSAMYFCASSYGSYEQYFGPGTRLTVT.